This TCR beta chain was recovered during a study of T-cell reconstitution after alpha-beta-depleted transplantation in children. The germline V gene encodes CDR1 SQVTM and CDR2 ANQGSEA. CDR3 length: 10 amino acids. Trimming removed 4 bases at V and 6 bases at J, with 5 bases between. This clonotype was recorded many times. Preparation of the TCRbeta library involved a method that used unique molecular identifiers. MiXCR was run by TCRdb on the PCR reads, yielding one entry per CDR3 protein. The sample carries around 400,000 distinct CDR3 sequences, about a tenth recorded once. V gene TRBV29-1 combines with J gene TRBJ2-3; D unclear. The starting material was PBMCs from the stem cell graft donor, obtained from the stem cell graft. This clonotype was sampled from a human donor who donated a stem cell graft to a child with acute myeloid leukemia. CDR3 DNA: TGCAGCGTTGGATCCGATACGCAGTATTTT. Amino acids: CSVGSDTQYF.